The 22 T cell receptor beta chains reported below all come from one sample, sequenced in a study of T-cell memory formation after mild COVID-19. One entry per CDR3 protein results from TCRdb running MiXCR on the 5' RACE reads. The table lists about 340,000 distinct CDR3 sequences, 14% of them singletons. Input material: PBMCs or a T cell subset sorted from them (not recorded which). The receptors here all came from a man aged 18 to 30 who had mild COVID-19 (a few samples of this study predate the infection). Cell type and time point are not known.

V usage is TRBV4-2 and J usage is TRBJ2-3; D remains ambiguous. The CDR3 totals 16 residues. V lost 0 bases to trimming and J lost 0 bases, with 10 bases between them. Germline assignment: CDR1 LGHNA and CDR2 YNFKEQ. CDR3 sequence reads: CASSQEEAASTDTQYF. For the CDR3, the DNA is TGTGCCAGCAGCCAAGAAGAGGCAGCGAGCACAGATACGCAGTATTTT.

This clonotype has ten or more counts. CDR3 bases: TGCGCCAGCAGCCAAGATAGGGGGCATGGCTACACCTTC. Its protein product is CASSQDRGHGYTF. The chain joins TRBV4-3 to TRBJ1-2; TRBD1 matches 7 bases. The CDR3 contains 13 residues. Germline assignment: CDR1 LGHNA and CDR2 YSLEER. V shed 0 bases, J shed 6 bases, and the junction held 1 base outside the gene matches.

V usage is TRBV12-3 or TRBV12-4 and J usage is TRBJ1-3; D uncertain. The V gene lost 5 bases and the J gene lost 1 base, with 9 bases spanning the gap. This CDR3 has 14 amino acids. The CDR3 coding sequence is TGTGCCAGCAGTGGTACGGGTTCTGGAAACACCATATATTTT. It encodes CASSGTGSGNTIYF.

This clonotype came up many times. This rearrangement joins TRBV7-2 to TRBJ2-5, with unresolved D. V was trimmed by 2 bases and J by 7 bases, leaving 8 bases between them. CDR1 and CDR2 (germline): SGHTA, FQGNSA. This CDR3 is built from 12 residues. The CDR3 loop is CASSLIVGTQYF. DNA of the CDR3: TGTGCCAGCAGCTTAATTGTAGGGACCCAGTACTTC.

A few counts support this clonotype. The CDR3 DNA reads TGTGCCAGCAGTTACGGGCGGGGGGGCCTCCAAGAGACCCAGTACTTC. Translation gives CASSYGRGGLQETQYF. The genes are TRBV6-5 and TRBJ2-5, with TRBD2 identical over 9 bases. Trimming at V came to 2 bases and at J to 1 base, leaving 5 bases not matched to a gene. Germline CDR1 reads MNHEY; CDR2 reads SVGAGI. The CDR3 contains 16 residues.

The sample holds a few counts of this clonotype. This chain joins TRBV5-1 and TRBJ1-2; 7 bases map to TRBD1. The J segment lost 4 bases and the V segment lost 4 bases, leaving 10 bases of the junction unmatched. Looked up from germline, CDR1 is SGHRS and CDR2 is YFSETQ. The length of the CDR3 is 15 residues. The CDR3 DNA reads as TGCGCCAGCAGCCAACGATTACAGGGGATCTATGGCTACACCTTC. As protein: CASSQRLQGIYGYTF. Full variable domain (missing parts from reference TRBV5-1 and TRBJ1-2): KAGVTQTPRYLIKTRGQQVTLSCSPISGHRSVSWYQQTPGQGLQFLFEYFSETQRNKGNFPGRFSGRQFSNSRSEMNVSTLELGDSALYLCASSQRLQGIYGYTFGSGTRLTVV.

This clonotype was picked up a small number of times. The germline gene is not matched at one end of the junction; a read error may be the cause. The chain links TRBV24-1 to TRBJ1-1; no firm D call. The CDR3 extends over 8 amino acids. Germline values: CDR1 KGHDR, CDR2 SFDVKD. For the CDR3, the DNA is TGTGCCACCAGTGACCCAATTTTT. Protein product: CATSDPIF.

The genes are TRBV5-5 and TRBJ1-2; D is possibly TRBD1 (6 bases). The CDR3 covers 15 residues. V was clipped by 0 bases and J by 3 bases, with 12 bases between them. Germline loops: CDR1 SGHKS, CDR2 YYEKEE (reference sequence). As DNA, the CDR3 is TGTGCCAGCAGCTTGGCGGGGGGCCGGTACTATGGCTACACCTTC. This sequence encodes CASSLAGGRYYGYTF.

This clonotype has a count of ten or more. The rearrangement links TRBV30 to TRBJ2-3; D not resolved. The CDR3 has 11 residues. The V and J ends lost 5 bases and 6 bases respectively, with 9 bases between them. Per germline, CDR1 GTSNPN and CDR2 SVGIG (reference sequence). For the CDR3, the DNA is TGTGCCTGGGGACGAAGGGATACGCAGTATTTT. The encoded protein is CAWGRRDTQYF.

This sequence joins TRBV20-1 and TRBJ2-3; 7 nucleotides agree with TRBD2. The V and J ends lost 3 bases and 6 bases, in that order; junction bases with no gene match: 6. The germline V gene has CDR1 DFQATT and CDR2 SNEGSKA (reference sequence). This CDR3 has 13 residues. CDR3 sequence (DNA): TGCAGTGCTAGGCTAGCGGCGGCGGATACGCAGTATTTT. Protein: CSARLAAADTQYF.

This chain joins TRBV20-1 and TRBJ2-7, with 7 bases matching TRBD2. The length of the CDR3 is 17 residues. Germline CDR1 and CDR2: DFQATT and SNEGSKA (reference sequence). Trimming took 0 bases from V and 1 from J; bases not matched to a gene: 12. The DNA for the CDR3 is TGCAGTGCTAGAGATCCGCTGGGCGGGGGATCATCCTACGAGCAGTACTTC. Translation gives CSARDPLGGGSSYEQYF.

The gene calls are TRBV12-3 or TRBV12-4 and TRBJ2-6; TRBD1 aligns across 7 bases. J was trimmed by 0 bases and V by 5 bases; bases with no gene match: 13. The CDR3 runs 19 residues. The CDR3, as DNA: TGTGCCAGCAGTCCACTTCGACAGGGCCCCCTCTCTGGGGCCAACGTCCTGACTTTC. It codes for CASSPLRQGPLSGANVLTF.

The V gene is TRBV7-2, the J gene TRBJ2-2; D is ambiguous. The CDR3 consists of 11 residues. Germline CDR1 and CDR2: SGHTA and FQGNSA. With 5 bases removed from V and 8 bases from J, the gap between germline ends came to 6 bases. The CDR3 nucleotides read TGTGCCAGCAGCGCGTCTGGGGAGCTGTTTTTT. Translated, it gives CASSASGELFF.

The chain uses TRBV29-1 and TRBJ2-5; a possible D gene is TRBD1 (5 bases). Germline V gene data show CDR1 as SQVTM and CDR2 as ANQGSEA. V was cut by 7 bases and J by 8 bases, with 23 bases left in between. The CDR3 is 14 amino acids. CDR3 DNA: TGCAGCGGACACAAGACAGACGAAGAGAACACCCAGTACTTC. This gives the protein CSGHKTDEENTQYF.

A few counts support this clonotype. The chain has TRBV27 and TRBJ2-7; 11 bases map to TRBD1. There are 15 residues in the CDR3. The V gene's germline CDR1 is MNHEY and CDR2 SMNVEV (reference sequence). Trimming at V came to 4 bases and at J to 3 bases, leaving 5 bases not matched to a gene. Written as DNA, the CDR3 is TGTGCCAGCAGTTCTCTGGGACAGGGGGTCTACGAGCAGTACTTC. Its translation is CASSSLGQGVYEQYF.

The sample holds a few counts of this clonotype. The DNA for the CDR3 is TGCGCCAGCAGCCAGAACGGCATGACGAACTATGGCTACACCTTC. This gives the protein CASSQNGMTNYGYTF. V and J are TRBV4-3 and TRBJ1-2; D remains unclear. V was clipped by 3 bases and J by 2 bases, with 13 bases between them. Looked up from germline, CDR1 is LGHNA and CDR2 is YSLEER. The CDR3 has 15 amino acids.

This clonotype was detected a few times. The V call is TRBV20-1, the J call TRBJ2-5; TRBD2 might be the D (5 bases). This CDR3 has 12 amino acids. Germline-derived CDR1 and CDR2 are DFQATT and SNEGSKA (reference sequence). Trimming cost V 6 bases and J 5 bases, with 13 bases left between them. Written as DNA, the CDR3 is TGCAGTGCGGATACTAGGTTGGAGACCCAGTACTTC. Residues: CSADTRLETQYF.

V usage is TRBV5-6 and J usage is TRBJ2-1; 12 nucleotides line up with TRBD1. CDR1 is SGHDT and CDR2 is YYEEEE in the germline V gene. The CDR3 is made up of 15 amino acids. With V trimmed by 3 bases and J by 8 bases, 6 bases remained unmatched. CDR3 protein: CASSWGTGGFYEQFF. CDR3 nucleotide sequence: TGTGCCAGCAGCTGGGGGACAGGGGGCTTTTATGAGCAGTTCTTC.

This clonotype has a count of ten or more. CDR3 sequence reads: CASSQQENSPLHF. The CDR3 nucleotides are TGTGCCAGCAGTCAACAAGAGAATTCACCCCTCCACTTT. The chain combines TRBV6-5 with TRBJ1-6; D ambiguous. Germline V lookup: CDR1 MNHEY, CDR2 SVGAGI. V was cut by 5 bases and J by 7 bases, with 9 bases left in between. The CDR3 covers 13 residues.

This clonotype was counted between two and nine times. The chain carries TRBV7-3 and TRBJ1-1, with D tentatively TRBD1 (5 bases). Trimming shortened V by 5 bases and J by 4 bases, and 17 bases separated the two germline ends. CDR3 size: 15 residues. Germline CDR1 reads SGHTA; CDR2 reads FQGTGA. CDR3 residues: CASSPQGGGLTEAFF. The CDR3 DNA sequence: TGTGCCAGCAGCCCCCAGGGCGGTGGCCTCACTGAAGCTTTCTTT.

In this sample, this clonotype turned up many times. The CDR3: CASSLATGGKVYEQYV. The CDR3 DNA follows: TGTGCCAGCAGTTTAGCGACAGGGGGTAAGGTATACGAGCAGTACGTC. The chain combines TRBV12-3 or TRBV12-4 with TRBJ2-7; 9 bases map to TRBD1. This CDR3 has 16 residues. V dropped 0 bases and J dropped 4; count of bases not matched to a gene: 7.

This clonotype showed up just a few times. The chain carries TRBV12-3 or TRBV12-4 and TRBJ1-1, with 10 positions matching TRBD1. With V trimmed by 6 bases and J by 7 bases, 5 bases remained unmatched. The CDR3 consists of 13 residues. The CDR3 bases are TGTGCCAGCAGACCCGGGACAGGGGATGAAGCTTTCTTT. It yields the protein CASRPGTGDEAFF.